Below are 25 T cell receptor beta chains sequenced from a single sample in a study of human T cells and chemical hapten exposure. Stated time point: pre-sensitization, week 0. Treatment specified: therapeutic diphenylcyclopropenone sensitization with weekly scalp DPC. Using its own MiXCR run on the RACE reads, TCRdb lists one record per CDR3 protein. This sample has tens of thousands of distinct CDR3 sequences, with roughly 6.7% found just once. The sequencing here drew on whole blood, taken in connection with sensitization to the hapten diphenylcyclopropenone (DPC). The receptor source for this set is a woman in her thirties with alopecia areata. Some clones in this sample may be carry-over from other donors' samples.

This clonotype was counted ten times or more. CDR3 residues: CSARQGVGTDTQYF. In nucleotides, the CDR3 is TGCAGTGCTAGACAAGGGGTCGGCACAGATACGCAGTATTTT. V is TRBV20-1 and J is TRBJ2-3; possible D gene TRBD1, 5 bases. V lost 2 bases and J 1 base, leaving 10 bases between the germline ends. Germline loops: CDR1 DFQATT, CDR2 SNEGSKA (reference sequence). CDR3 length equals 14 residues.

This clonotype was seen many times. This sequence joins TRBV5-1 and TRBJ1-2; 8 nucleotides agree with TRBD1. Germline V gives CDR1 SGHRS, CDR2 YFSETQ. This CDR3 region has 15 residues. Trimming cost V 1 base and J 4 bases; bases outside gene matches: 6. CDR3 loop: CASSLMAGGTYGYTF. The CDR3 DNA reads TGCGCCAGCAGCTTGATGGCAGGGGGCACCTATGGCTACACCTTC.

This clonotype was recorded many times. This chain uses TRBV18 with TRBJ2-7; D possibly corresponds to TRBD2 (6 bases). V was shortened by 4 bases and J by 0 bases, with 10 bases between the two germline ends. The CDR3 has 14 amino acids. Germline assignment: CDR1 KGHSH and CDR2 LQKENI. CDR3 residues: CASSQAGSSYEQYF. CDR3 bases: TGTGCCAGCTCACAGGCGGGGAGCTCCTACGAGCAGTACTTC.

This clonotype came up many times. The gene calls are TRBV7-8 and TRBJ2-5; D unclear. The V and J ends lost 0 bases and 0 bases respectively, with 11 bases between them. Germline V gene lookup returns CDR1 SGHVS and CDR2 FQNEAQ. CDR3 length: 16 amino acids. The CDR3 DNA sequence: TGTGCCAGCAGCTTAGCCCGGACGTATAACCAAGAGACCCAGTACTTC. Protein product: CASSLARTYNQETQYF.

This clonotype showed up many times. J is TRBJ1-1 and V is TRBV12-3 or TRBV12-4; D gene uncertain. Trimming pared 6 bases from V and 0 bases from J, leaving 17 bases between. This CDR3 is 16 amino acids long. In DNA form, the CDR3 reads TGTGCCAGCAGGGGGTGGTCGGACTCGATGAACACTGAAGCTTTCTTT. Translating gives CASRGWSDSMNTEAFF.

This clonotype occurred many times. The rearrangement uses TRBV6-5 and TRBJ1-2; no firm D call. CDR1 is MNHEY and CDR2 is SVGAGI in the germline V gene. V gave up 6 bases and J gave up 1 base, with 12 bases separating them. The CDR3 extends over 14 amino acids. CDR3: CASSMSRSNYGYTF. CDR3 nucleotide sequence: TGTGCCAGCAGCATGAGTCGGAGTAACTATGGCTACACCTTC.

This clonotype was picked up many times. The chain recombines TRBV4-2 with TRBJ2-1; D ambiguous. Germline V gene lookup returns CDR1 LGHNA and CDR2 YNFKEQ. This CDR3 comprises 14 residues. V was clipped by 0 bases and J by 10 bases, with 13 bases between them. CDR3 nucleotides: TGTGCCAGCAGCCAAGAGGTAGTATCAGGCGAGCAGTTCTTC. It yields the protein CASSQEVVSGEQFF.

This clonotype was observed a few times. The chain employs TRBV12-3 or TRBV12-4 and TRBJ1-2; D remains unclear. The CDR3 loop spans 12 amino acids. V lost 2 bases and J 7 bases, leaving 8 bases between the germline ends. CDR3: CASSLYPSGYTF. CDR3 coding DNA: TGTGCCAGCAGTTTATATCCCTCTGGCTACACCTTC.

A note on this clonotype: A much larger clone lies one base from this, so it may be a read error. As the CDR3 is not closed by the conserved phenylalanine or tryptophan, this likely results from a read error. This chain connects TRBV29-1 to TRBJ1-1; TRBD1 matches 9 bases. CDR1 is SQVTM, CDR2 ANQGSEA, per germline. The CDR3 is made up of 14 amino acids. The V segment lost 4 bases and the J segment 1 base; nucleotides outside the gene matches: 4. The DNA for the CDR3 is TGCAGCGTTGGGGGGACAGGGAGGAACACTGAAGCTTTCCTT. It is translated as CSVGGTGRNTEAFL.

V usage is TRBV2 and J usage is TRBJ2-5; D is unclear. V lost 5 bases to trimming and J lost 5 bases, with 9 bases between them. The CDR3 contains 12 residues. In germline, CDR1 is SNHLY, CDR2 FYNNEI. The CDR3, as DNA: TGTGCCAGCAGTAATGATGTGGAGACCCAGTACTTC. It is translated as CASSNDVETQYF.

This clonotype occurred many times. The rearrangement uses TRBV6-5 and TRBJ1-2; tentatively, D is TRBD1 (6 bases). Germline CDR1 and CDR2: MNHEY and SVGAGI. V was cut by 2 bases and J by 8 bases, with 12 bases left in between. The CDR3 contains 13 residues. CDR3 loop: CASSYGRTEGYTF. The DNA for the CDR3 is TGTGCCAGCAGTTACGGACGGACAGAGGGCTACACCTTC.

The chain combines TRBV19 with TRBJ2-1; TRBD1 agrees at 7 bases. This CDR3 region has 14 residues. V lost 5 bases to trimming and J lost 6 bases; unmatched junction nucleotides: 7. CDR1 and CDR2 (germline): LNHDA, SQIVND (reference sequence). DNA for the CDR3: TGTGCCAGTAGTGACAGGGCATCGGGCAATGAGCAGTTCTTC. This gives the protein CASSDRASGNEQFF.

This clonotype was observed at least ten times. The rearrangement links TRBV10-2 to TRBJ1-5; no definite D call. Trimming removed 1 base from V and 4 bases from J, with 17 bases in between. The CDR3 spans 17 residues. The V gene's germline CDR1 is WSHSY and CDR2 SAAADI. Here the CDR3 DNA reads TGCGCCAGCAGTGAGTTTGGGCCTGCGTTTGCAAATCAGCCCCAGCATTTT. This translates into CASSEFGPAFANQPQHF.

This clonotype was detected many times. The genes are TRBV7-9 and TRBJ2-2; the D gene is possibly TRBD1 (5 bases). V was cut by 5 bases and J by 5 bases, with 9 bases left in between. CDR1 is SEHNR, CDR2 FQNEAQ, per germline (reference sequence). CDR3 length: 13 amino acids. As DNA, the CDR3 is TGTGCCAGCAGCCAACAGGCTACCGGGGAGCTGTTTTTT. Amino acids: CASSQQATGELFF.

This clonotype was detected only a few times. The chain combines TRBV6-6 with TRBJ2-1; D might be TRBD2 (5 bases). CDR1 MNHNY and CDR2 SVGAGI come from the germline V gene (reference sequence). V was shortened by 6 bases and J by 10 bases, with 13 bases between the two germline ends. There are 12 residues in the CDR3. CDR3 loop: CASRPTSFEQFF. Written as DNA, the CDR3 is TGTGCCAGCAGACCTACTAGTTTCGAGCAGTTCTTC.

This clonotype has more than one count but fewer than ten. V gene TRBV18 combines with J gene TRBJ1-1; a possible D gene is TRBD1 (6 bases). CDR3 length: 16 amino acids. The germline gives CDR1 KGHSH, CDR2 LQKENI. The germline V and J ends were trimmed by 1 base and 6 bases, with 18 bases remaining between them. The CDR3 is CASSPLPTGPGAEAFF. CDR3 in DNA: TGTGCCAGCTCACCACTCCCCACAGGGCCGGGGGCTGAAGCTTTCTTT.

This clonotype has a count of ten or more. The V gene is TRBV6-6, the J gene TRBJ2-3, with TRBD2 matching 13 bases. V was pared by 5 bases and J by 3 bases, with 8 bases of the junction left unmatched. Germline V gives CDR1 MNHNY, CDR2 SVGAGI (reference sequence). This CDR3 contains 17 residues. The CDR3 DNA reads TGTGCCAGCAGTCCCCGGACTAGCGGGGGTACGACAGATACGCAGTATTTT. Translation gives CASSPRTSGGTTDTQYF.

In its sample, this clonotype was seen many times. The V call is TRBV30, the J call TRBJ1-6; D uncertain. Germline assignment: CDR1 GTSNPN and CDR2 SVGIG (reference sequence). The CDR3 totals 13 residues. V lost 1 base to trimming and J lost 7 bases, with 8 bases between them. The CDR3 region is CAWSDSLNSPLHF. The CDR3 DNA reads TGTGCCTGGAGTGACAGCCTGAATTCACCCCTCCACTTT. Drawing the rest from reference TRBV30 and TRBJ1-6, the complete variable domain is SQTIHQWPATLVQPVGSPLSLECTVEGTSNPNLYWYRQAAGRGLQLLFYSVGIGQISSEVPQNLSASRPQDRQFILSSKKLLLSDSGFYLCAWSDSLNSPLHFGNGTRLTVT.

The chain joins TRBV30 to TRBJ1-4, with D possibly matching TRBD1 (6 bases). Germline V CDR1 and CDR2: GTSNPN, SVGIG (reference sequence). The germline V and J ends were trimmed by 0 bases and 8 bases, with 13 bases remaining between them. CDR3 length equals 14 residues. CDR3 DNA sequence: TGTGCCTGGAGTGTAGGGGGGACCCGGGAAAAACTGTTTTTT. It translates to CAWSVGGTREKLFF. The full variable domain, with the rest looked up from reference TRBV30 and TRBJ1-4, is SQTIHQWPATLVQPVGSPLSLECTVEGTSNPNLYWYRQAAGRGLQLLFYSVGIGQISSEVPQNLSASRPQDRQFILSSKKLLLSDSGFYLCAWSVGGTREKLFFGSGTQLSVL.

In its sample, this clonotype was seen many times. The rearrangement links TRBV2 to TRBJ1-2, with D hard to call. The germline V and J ends were trimmed by 7 bases and 4 bases, with 16 bases remaining between them. The CDR3 is made up of 14 amino acids. CDR1 is SNHLY, CDR2 FYNNEI, per germline. This chain's CDR3 is CASMVHKGGYGYTF. Written as DNA, the CDR3 is TGTGCCAGCATGGTTCACAAGGGAGGCTATGGCTACACCTTC. Together with reference TRBV2 and TRBJ1-2, the CDR3 gives the full variable domain: EPEVTQTPSHQVTQMGQEVILRCVPISNHLYFYWYRQILGQKVEFLVSFYNNEISEKSEIFDDQFSVERPDGSNFTLKIRSTKLEDSAMYFCASMVHKGGYGYTFGSGTRLTVV.

The table lists this clonotype with many counts. The rearrangement uses TRBV4-2 and TRBJ2-2, with 9 bases identical to TRBD2. With 1 base clipped from V and 5 bases from J, the junction kept 11 bases outside the gene matches. The CDR3 is 18 residues long. The germline V gene encodes CDR1 LGHNA and CDR2 YNFKEQ. The CDR3 DNA reads TGTGCCAGCAGCCAAGCGGTGGGACTAGCCGGGACTACCGGGGAGCTGTTTTTT. It specifies CASSQAVGLAGTTGELFF.

In this sample, this clonotype turned up many times. This chain uses TRBV5-1 with TRBJ1-1; the D is unclear. Germline V gene data show CDR1 as SGHRS and CDR2 as YFSETQ. Trimming shortened V by 4 bases and J by 1 base, and 11 bases separated the two germline ends. The CDR3 loop spans 14 amino acids. CDR3 sequence: CASSRGDANTEAFF. The CDR3 region has the DNA TGCGCCAGCAGCCGTGGGGATGCGAACACTGAAGCTTTCTTT.

This clonotype was seen ten or more times. V usage is TRBV29-1 and J usage is TRBJ2-3; possibly TRBD2 for D (5 bases). CDR3 length: 14 amino acids. Germline CDR1 reads SQVTM; CDR2 reads ANQGSEA. The V end lost 6 bases, the J end lost 2 bases, and 15 bases lay between the germline ends. In nucleotides, the CDR3 is TGCAGCGTCCGAGGGCAGGTGAACACAGATACGCAGTATTTT. Translation: CSVRGQVNTDTQYF.

This clonotype has a count of ten or more. The chain combines TRBV5-4 with TRBJ2-3, with TRBD2 matching over 11 bases. This CDR3 has 16 residues. With V trimmed by 0 bases and J by 6 bases, 6 bases remained unmatched. CDR1 is SGHNT, CDR2 YYREEE, per germline (reference sequence). The CDR3 loop is CASSLGVAGGLDTQYF. Written as DNA, the CDR3 is TGTGCCAGCAGCTTGGGTGTAGCGGGGGGGCTCGATACGCAGTATTTT. The full variable domain, completed using reference TRBV5-4 and TRBJ2-3, is ETGVTQSPTHLIKTRGQQVTLRCSSQSGHNTVSWYQQALGQGPQFIFQYYREEENGRGNFPPRFSGLQFPNYSSELNVNALELDDSALYLCASSLGVAGGLDTQYFGPGTRLTVL.

At least ten counts were recorded for this clonotype. The CDR3 DNA sequence: TGTGCCAGCAGCTTAGCGCGTCGGACAGCCCAAGAGACCCAGTACTTC. Translation gives CASSLARRTAQETQYF. The chain recombines TRBV7-9 with TRBJ2-5; TRBD1 is a possible D gene (6 bases). The CDR3 is 16 residues long. Germline loops: CDR1 SEHNR, CDR2 FQNEAQ (reference sequence). V lost 0 bases and J lost 1, with 12 bases in between.